Listed below are T cell receptor beta chains from one sample, sequenced in a study of blood T cells in healthy people across ages. TCRdb passed the 5' RACE reads through MiXCR, listing each CDR3 protein once. In the table there are some 700,000 distinct CDR3 sequences, about 40% of which are singletons. Material for sequencing was blood. The receptor set was obtained from a woman aged 55-70 years in good health. The CDR3 runs from the conserved cysteine through the conserved F or W. D genes are given only for firm matches. Size values are once, few and many counts, or a class for expanded clones, and some rows have none.

18 many - TRBJ2-7 TRBV28 TGTGCCAGCAGTTTATCCCCCGGTCTGGGAGCTACCTCCTACGAGCAGTACTTC CASSLSPGLGATSYEQYF
14 - - TRBJ2-3 TRBV5-5 TGTGCCAGCAGCTTATCACTAGCCCCAGATACGCAGTATTTT CASSLSLAPDTQYF
14 medium-sized - TRBJ2-1 TRBV24-1 TGTGCCACCAGTGATTCGGACAGATACAATGAGCAGTTCTTC CATSDSDRYNEQFF
17 - - TRBJ2-3 TRBV5-1 TGCGCCAGCAGCCACGAAGGGGGGACTGGCAGCACAGATACGCAGTATTTT CASSHEGGTGSTDTQYF
14 few - TRBJ2-1 TRBV20-1 TGCAGTGCTGTCCGGGACTGGGACTACAATGAGCAGTTCTTC CSAVRDWDYNEQFF
15 - TRBD2 TRBJ2-1 TRBV20-1 TGCAGTGCTCCGAACCTAGGCGGGGGTAGCTACGAGCAGTTCTTC CSAPNLGGGSYEQFF
15 - - TRBJ2-7 TRBV6-5 TGTGCCAGCAGTTCCCTTGGGGAGTTCACCTACGAGCAGTACTTC CASSSLGEFTYEQYF
15 few TRBD2 TRBJ2-1 TRBV9 TGTGCCAGCAGCGCCTCTCTAGCGGGGGGCAATGAGCAGTTCTTC CASSASLAGGNEQFF
16 - TRBD1 TRBJ2-5 TRBV9 TGTGCCAGCAGCCTCGGACAGGTGGTAAAAAGAGAGACCCAGTACTTC CASSLGQVVKRETQYF
15 few TRBD1 TRBJ1-4 TRBV12-3/TRBV12-4 TGTGCCAGCAGTGGCCAGGGGGCGGCTTTGGAAAAACTGTTTTTT CASSGQGAALEKLFF
15 - - TRBJ2-2 TRBV5-1 TGCGCCAGCAGCTTGGATCCCGTTAACACCGGGGAGCTGTTTTTT CASSLDPVNTGELFF
16 few TRBD2 TRBJ2-1 TRBV7-9 TGTGCCAGCAGCTTAGATGGACTAGCGGGTAAGAATGAGCAGTTCTTC CASSLDGLAGKNEQFF
14 once - TRBJ1-1 TRBV12-3/TRBV12-4 TGTGCCAGCACCCTGGGGCAATTGAACACTGAAGCTTTCTTT CASTLGQLNTEAFF
14 - TRBD1 TRBJ1-1 TRBV29-1 TGCAGCGTCCGGGAGGGGACAGTCGGTTCTGAAGCTTTCTTT CSVREGTVGSEAFF
15 few - TRBJ1-5 TRBV2 TGTGCCAGCAGTCTAACCCGGGGGGCGATGGAGCCCCAGCATTTT CASSLTRGAMEPQHF
13 - TRBD1 TRBJ2-1 TRBV20-1 TGCAGTGCTAGGGGACAGGCAGGGAATGAGCAGTTCTTC CSARGQAGNEQFF
16 - - TRBJ1-2 TRBV20-1 TGCAGTGCTAGTTCCGGGATTACAGGACTCTCATATGGCTACACCTTC CSASSGITGLSYGYTF
14 - - TRBJ1-4 TRBV29-1 TGCAGCGTGGAAAAGACAGAAGCTAATGAAAAACTGTTTTTT CSVEKTEANEKLFF
17 - TRBD2 TRBJ2-1 TRBV7-2 TGTGCCAGCAGCTTAGATCGAGCGGGAGGGCCCCGGAATGAGCAGTTCTTC CASSLDRAGGPRNEQFF
15 few - TRBJ1-4 TRBV19 TGTGCCAGTATACCAAGGGGCACAACTAATGAAAAACTGTTTTTT CASIPRGTTNEKLFF
14 - - TRBJ2-3 TRBV7-2 TGTGCCAGCAGCTCGGGACTCTCATCAGATACGCGGTATTTT CASSSGLSSDTRYF
15 few TRBD1 TRBJ2-1 TRBV20-1 TGCAGTGCTAGAGGACGGGACAGAACCTACAATGAGCAGTTCTTC CSARGRDRTYNEQFF
17 once TRBD2 TRBJ2-4 TRBV29-1 TGCAGCGCCCGGGGGATAGCGGGACCTCTAGCCAAAAACATTCAGTACTTC CSARGIAGPLAKNIQYF
14 few - TRBJ2-3 TRBV5-1 TGCGCCAGCACAGAGGGACTCCACACAGATACGCAGTATTTT CASTEGLHTDTQYF
12 once TRBD1 TRBJ2-5 TRBV20-1 TGCAGTGCTATCCGACAGGGACAAGAGCAGTACTTC CSAIRQGQEQYF
14 - - TRBJ1-2 TRBV11-1 TGTGCCAGCAGCTTAGCCGACAGGAAGGCCGGCTACACCTTC CASSLADRKAGYTF